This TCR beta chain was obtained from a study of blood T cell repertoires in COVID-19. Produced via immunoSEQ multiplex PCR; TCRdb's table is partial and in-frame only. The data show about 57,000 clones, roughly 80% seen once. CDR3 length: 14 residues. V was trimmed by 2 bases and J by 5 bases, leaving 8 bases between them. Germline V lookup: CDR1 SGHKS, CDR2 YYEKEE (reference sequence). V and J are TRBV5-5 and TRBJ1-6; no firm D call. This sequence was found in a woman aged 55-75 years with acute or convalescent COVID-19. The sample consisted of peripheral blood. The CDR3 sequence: CASSFIQNNSPLHF. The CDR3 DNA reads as TGTGCCAGCAGCTTTATTCAGAATAATTCACCCCTCCACTTT.